These 4 T cell receptor beta chains were all obtained from the same sample, sequenced in a study of OX40 agonist ivuxolimab in advanced cancers. Library method: the immunoSEQ multiplex PCR assay. The source is immuneACCESS, and TCRdb retained only in-frame sequences with V and J called. Part of the clones is not carried over; for the studies checked, unresolved V genes explain less than half of this, and the remainder is unexplained. This sample comprises fewer than 90,000 clones, around 83% of them detected only once. The top ten constitute roughly 7.3% of the sample. The starting material was CD4+ or CD8+ T cells sorted from blood, obtained in a trial of the OX40 agonist ivuxolimab. The receptors stem from an adult with an advanced solid tumor such as melanoma, head and neck, liver or kidney cancer.

This sequence joins TRBV5-1 and TRBJ2-5; 7 positions agree with TRBD2. The CDR3 length is 14 residues. Trimming took 2 bases from V and 9 from J; bases not matched to a gene: 10. Per germline, CDR1 SGHRS and CDR2 YFSETQ. DNA of the CDR3: TGCGCCAGCAGCTTCCTGACTAGTGGGGGGGCCCAGTACTTC. Translation gives CASSFLTSGGAQYF.

The chain couples TRBV9 to TRBJ2-3, with D possibly called TRBD1 or TRBD2 (5 bases each). This CDR3 comprises 16 residues. The V end lost 4 bases, the J end lost 3 bases, and 18 bases lay between the germline ends. CDR1 and CDR2 from the germline V gene are SGDLS and YYNGEE. CDR3 protein: CASSPSFGGLTDTQYF. Here the CDR3 DNA reads TGTGCCAGCAGCCCTTCGTTTGGGGGTTTGACAGATACGCAGTATTTT.

The chain combines TRBV29-1 with TRBJ1-2, with 8 bases fitting TRBD1. V lost 5 bases and J lost 6; bases outside the gene matches: 11. This CDR3 comprises 14 residues. Germline-derived CDR1 and CDR2 are SQVTM and ANQGSEA. DNA of the CDR3: TGCAGCGTTATTAGACAGGGGAGAGCGGATGGCTACACCTTC. It is translated as CSVIRQGRADGYTF.

This chain connects TRBV2 to TRBJ2-1, with TRBD2 matching over 16 bases. CDR3 length: 20 amino acids. Losses at the gene ends were 2 bases for V and 2 bases for J; bases not matched to a gene: 9. The germline gives CDR1 SNHLY, CDR2 FYNNEI. CDR3 DNA sequence: TGTGCCAGCAGTGAACCCCCGGGACTAGCGGGAGGGCAAGCCTACAATGAGCAGTTCTTC. This encodes CASSEPPGLAGGQAYNEQFF.